These T cell receptor beta chains were read from a single sample in a study of OX40 agonist ivuxolimab in advanced cancers. The table came from immunoSEQ multiplex PCR; TCRdb's copy has only in-frame clones and leaves some out. The sample has about 22,000 clones, 65% to 85% seen once. Sequenced here: CD4+ or CD8+ T cells sorted from blood, sampled in a trial of the OX40 agonist ivuxolimab. Source of these receptors: an adult with an advanced solid tumor such as melanoma, head and neck, liver or kidney cancer. Each CDR3 is given with its conserved first and last residue. The D gene is left open where the match is weak. Not every row has a clone size; where given, it reads once, few, many or a size class.

d_gene,abundance,v_gene,j_gene,CDR3nt,CDR3aa
.,once,TRBV18,TRBJ2-7,TGTGCCAGCTCCCCTACCACAGGGCCATCCTACGAGCAGTACTTC,CASSPTTGPSYEQYF
TRBD1,.,TRBV5-6,TRBJ1-2,TGTGCCAGCAGCCGGACAGGGCTCTATGGCTACACCTTC,CASSRTGLYGYTF
TRBD2,.,TRBV6-5,TRBJ2-1,TGTGCCAGCAGTTACTCGATTGGCGGGGGGGCCTATGAGCAGTTCTTC,CASSYSIGGGAYEQFF
TRBD1,.,TRBV19,TRBJ1-2,TGTGCCAGTAGGGGGGACAGATTCCCCTATGGCTACACCTTC,CASRGDRFPYGYTF
TRBD2,.,TRBV5-4,TRBJ2-1,TGTGCCAGCAGCTTGTTTGTTGCTCTAGCGGGAGGGCCTCATGAGCAGTTCTTC,CASSLFVALAGGPHEQFF
.,.,TRBV11-2,TRBJ2-1,TGTGCCAGCAGTAGCAAGATTGCGGGGCCTCATGAGCAGTTCTTC,CASSSKIAGPHEQFF
.,.,TRBV5-1,TRBJ2-7,TGCGCCAGCAGATGGGGTCAGGGATACGAGCAGTACTTC,CASRWGQGYEQYF
.,.,TRBV6-1,TRBJ2-7,TGTGCCAGCAGTGAAGGACTGTACTACGAGCAGTACTTC,CASSEGLYYEQYF
.,.,TRBV4-1,TRBJ1-2,TGCGCCAGCAGCCAAGATGGGGAGTCGGGCTACACCTTC,CASSQDGESGYTF
TRBD2,few,TRBV5-8,TRBJ2-7,TGTGCCAGCAAGTCGACTAGCGGGGACTTCGAGCAGTACTTC,CASKSTSGDFEQYF
TRBD2,.,TRBV27,TRBJ2-7,TGTGCCAGCAGTTCCGGGACTAGGGTCTACGAGCAGTACTTC,CASSSGTRVYEQYF
.,.,TRBV11-2,TRBJ2-3,TGTGCCAGCAGCTTAGAGCGGGTGGATACGCAGTATTTT,CASSLERVDTQYF
TRBD1,.,TRBV29-1,TRBJ2-7,TGCAGCGTTGAGGAGACAGGGCTGAACGAGCAGTACTTC,CSVEETGLNEQYF
TRBD1,.,TRBV27,TRBJ2-7,TGTGCCAGCAGTAGGGACAGGGCCTACGAGCAGTACTTC,CASSRDRAYEQYF
.,.,TRBV27,TRBJ2-1,TGTGCCAGCAGTCCCCTAGACACCCAGGGAGACGATGAGCAGTTCTTC,CASSPLDTQGDDEQFF
.,once,TRBV18,TRBJ1-1,TGTGCCAGCTCACCTACCGGGGGGTGGAACACTGAAGCTTTCTTT,CASSPTGGWNTEAFF
.,.,TRBV7-8,TRBJ2-7,TGTGCCAGCAGCTTAGGGGGGACCCTCTCCTACGAGCAGTACTTC,CASSLGGTLSYEQYF
.,once,TRBV11-3,TRBJ2-5,TGTGCCAGCAGTCCCGTATTTGGAGAGACCCAGTACTTC,CASSPVFGETQYF
.,.,TRBV5-7,TRBJ1-2,TGTGCCAGCAGCTTGGGAGGGCCCTATGGCTACACCTTC,CASSLGGPYGYTF
TRBD2,.,TRBV7-9,TRBJ2-5,TGTGCCAGCAGCTTGGCCCCAGCGGGGAGGTTCGGGGAGACCCAGTACTTC,CASSLAPAGRFGETQYF
.,.,TRBV10-3,TRBJ1-2,TGTGCCATCAGTGAGTCAATCTCCAGCGCTAACTATGGCTACACCTTC,CAISESISSANYGYTF
.,.,TRBV7-9,TRBJ1-2,TGTGCCAGCAGCTTAGCGGTGGACGGCTATGGCTACACCTTC,CASSLAVDGYGYTF
.,few,TRBV5-1,TRBJ2-7,TGCGCCAGCAGCTTGGGCGGGACATCACCGGGGGAGCAGTACTTC,CASSLGGTSPGEQYF
.,.,TRBV6-5,TRBJ1-2,TGTGCCAGCAGTTACTTCGATCCGACCTATGGCTACACCTTC,CASSYFDPTYGYTF
TRBD1,.,TRBV4-1,TRBJ1-2,TGCGCCAGCAGCCAAGATTGGACAGGGAATTGGGGCTACACCTTC,CASSQDWTGNWGYTF
.,.,TRBV13,TRBJ1-2,TGTGCCAGCAGCTTCGGTCCCCCAGGCGGCTACACCTTC,CASSFGPPGGYTF
.,.,TRBV9,TRBJ2-5,TGTGCCAGTTCCTTAGAGACCCAGTACTTC,CASSLETQYF
.,.,TRBV11-2,TRBJ2-2,TGTGCCAGCAGCCCCTGGCTCGGGGGCACCGGGGAGCTGTTTTTT,CASSPWLGGTGELFF
.,few,TRBV4-1,TRBJ2-3,TGCGCCAGCAGCCAAGATGAGGTCTCCACGACAGATACGCAGTATTTT,CASSQDEVSTTDTQYF
.,.,TRBV9,TRBJ2-4,TGTGCCAGCAGCGGAGGGGCCAAAAACATTCAGTACTTC,CASSGGAKNIQYF
TRBD2,.,TRBV2,TRBJ2-4,TGTGCCAGCAGGGAGACTAGCCTCAAAAACATTCAGTACTTC,CASRETSLKNIQYF
TRBD1,.,TRBV4-1,TRBJ1-2,TGCGCCAGCAGCCACGGACAGGCGCTCTGGGGCTACACCTTC,CASSHGQALWGYTF
TRBD2,.,TRBV7-9,TRBJ2-3,TGTGCCAGCAGCTTAATCGCGATACTAGCGGGCTTCACAGATACGCAGTATTTT,CASSLIAILAGFTDTQYF
.,.,TRBV9,TRBJ2-7,TGTGCCAGCAGCACCGGTCGGGAAATCTACGAGCAGTACTTC,CASSTGREIYEQYF
TRBD2,.,TRBV4-3,TRBJ2-7,TGCGCCAGCAGCCAAGGGGGAACTAGCGGATCCTACGAGCAGTACTTC,CASSQGGTSGSYEQYF
.,.,TRBV6-1,TRBJ2-1,TGTGCCAGCAGTGAAGCTGTGCTCTCCTCCTACAATGAGCAGTTCTTC,CASSEAVLSSYNEQFF
TRBD2,.,TRBV9,TRBJ2-1,TGTGCCAGCAGCGTAGGGGGGACTAGCGGGAACGATGAGCAGTTCTTC,CASSVGGTSGNDEQFF
.,.,TRBV10-1,TRBJ2-3,TGCGCCAGCAGGACCTTTGGCGTCGGCACAGATACGCAGTATTTT,CASRTFGVGTDTQYF
TRBD2,.,TRBV9,TRBJ2-7,TGTGCCAGCAGCGTGGGAGGGCCATCCTACGAGCAGTACTTC,CASSVGGPSYEQYF
.,.,TRBV6-5,TRBJ2-1,TGTGCCAGCAGTTACAGCAGGAGTTTGAATGAGCAGTTCTTC,CASSYSRSLNEQFF
.,.,TRBV15,TRBJ1-2,TGTGCCACCAGCAGAGAGCGGGGGGACGGCTACACCTTC,CATSRERGDGYTF
.,.,TRBV9,TRBJ2-3,TGTGCCAGCAGCGTAGAAGGCTACACAGATACGCAGTATTTT,CASSVEGYTDTQYF
TRBD1,.,TRBV7-9,TRBJ2-7,TGTGCCAGCAGACGACAGGGGATGGGGAACTACGAGCAGTACTTC,CASRRQGMGNYEQYF
.,.,TRBV5-4,TRBJ1-1,TGTGCCAGCAGCTCCCAGAGGAACACTGAAGCTTTCTTT,CASSSQRNTEAFF
.,medium-sized,TRBV2,TRBJ2-7,TGTGCCAGCAGTGAACGGCGGGGCTACGAGCAGTACTTC,CASSERRGYEQYF
TRBD2,.,TRBV15,TRBJ2-3,TGTGCCACCAGCATCGGGACTAGCGGGAGAGATGCGCAGTATTTT,CATSIGTSGRDAQYF
TRBD1,.,TRBV27,TRBJ2-5,TGTGCCAGCAGTCCTGGCCCCGGGACAGGGGAAGAGACCCAGTACTTC,CASSPGPGTGEETQYF
TRBD1,.,TRBV13,TRBJ1-1,TGTGCCAGCAGCCCGTGGGCAGGGGGGATGAACACTGAAGCTTTCTTT,CASSPWAGGMNTEAFF
.,.,TRBV7-9,TRBJ2-3,TGTGCCGATGGAGAGGGACCAGATACGCAGTATTTT,CADGEGPDTQYF
TRBD1,.,TRBV6-6,TRBJ1-4,TGTGCCAGCAGTTATTGGGACAGGTCTAATGAAAAACTGTTTTTT,CASSYWDRSNEKLFF
.,.,TRBV9,TRBJ2-4,TGTGCCAGCAGCGTAGGAGAGGGCCGGGGGGCCAAAAACATTCAGTACTTC,CASSVGEGRGAKNIQYF
TRBD1,.,TRBV27,TRBJ2-7,TGTGCCAGCAGTTTGACAGGGGAGTCCTACGAGCAGTACTTC,CASSLTGESYEQYF
.,.,TRBV9,TRBJ2-1,TGTGCCAGCAGCGTAGGGGACACATACAATGAGCAGTTCTTC,CASSVGDTYNEQFF
.,few,TRBV5-5,TRBJ2-7,TGTGCCAGCAGCTTGGTGGGTGTGCCTTCCTACGAGCAGTACTTC,CASSLVGVPSYEQYF
TRBD2,.,TRBV7-9,TRBJ2-7,TGTGCCAGCAGCTCCCCAGAAACTAGCGACTACGAGCAGTACTTC,CASSSPETSDYEQYF
TRBD2,.,TRBV9,TRBJ2-1,TGTGCCAGCAGCCCCCATTCCCGACTAGCGGGAGACAATGAGCAGTTCTTC,CASSPHSRLAGDNEQFF
TRBD1,.,TRBV19,TRBJ2-7,TGTGCCAGTAGTATAGTGGACAGGGCCTACGAGCAGTACTTC,CASSIVDRAYEQYF
.,.,TRBV7-6,TRBJ2-7,TGTGCCAGCAGCTCGGCAGGGAGCGAGCAGTACTTC,CASSSAGSEQYF
.,.,TRBV6-5,TRBJ1-1,TGTGCCAGCAGCCGGGGGGACACTGAAGCTTTCTTT,CASSRGDTEAFF